The clone carrying this T cell receptor (beta chain) was seen a few times. What it binds is not known. The sequencing of unsorted PBMC DNA took place on ten immunoSEQ deep assay plates. Method: immunoSEQ multiplex PCR; TCRdb's copy keeps in-frame clones and lacks some. The sample lists 470,000 or so clones; more than 65% were seen once. The CDR3 is 16 residues long. CDR1 MRHNA and CDR2 SNTAGT come from the germline V gene. V dropped 2 bases and J dropped 1 base, with 9 bases sitting between them. The sample originates from a study of shared clonotypes between healthy human individuals. Findings of the study overall: Clonotype sharing among donors was expected to depend on sequencing depth.

Each sample came from a Caucasian adult donor living in Nashville, Tennessee. Unsorted material relied on approximately 89 million PBMCs as the source of genomic DNA. The sequence was collected from a woman aged 40 to 50 in good health. Some clones in this sample may be carry-over from other donors' samples. This chain joins TRBV6-4 and TRBJ2-6; the D is unclear. The sequencing sample was made of PBMCs. DNA for the CDR3: TGTGCCAGCAGTGACGGGAAGGGATCTGGGGCCAACGTCCTGACTTTC. Translated, it gives CASSDGKGSGANVLTF.